The clone carrying this T cell receptor (beta chain) was counted many times. Its cognate antigen is unknown. Germline loops: CDR1 DFQATT, CDR2 SNEGSKA (reference sequence). The CDR3 totals 16 residues. The V gene lost 0 bases and the J gene lost 10 bases, with 25 bases spanning the gap. Amplification of TCR beta CDR3 regions was performed using RNA transcripts as template. HTBI primers were used for first-round RT-PCR of the TCR CDR3. MiXCR was run by TCRdb on the multiplex PCR reads, yielding one entry per CDR3 protein. This repertoire shows a few hundred thousand distinct CDR3 sequences, around 16% found once; its top ten account for around 3.5%. These data come from a study of T cells in Graves' hyperthyroidism and ophthalmopathy. Turning to the study itself: Peripheral blood samples were taken at initial diagnosis, prior to any treatment.

Study-wide results and limits: Most clonotypes expanded in thyroid above 0.001 were likewise present in blood.

On the basis of clinical symptoms, serum thyroxine and TRAb, thyroid ultrasound and orbital computed tomography, diagnoses were made. The PBMCs had their origin in 10 ml of fresh peripheral blood. Sample: blood. The V gene is TRBV20-1, the J gene TRBJ2-7; D may be TRBD1 (6 bases). The TCR sequence derives from a woman in her 40s with Graves' ophthalmopathy. CDR3 DNA: TGCAGTGCTAGAGATGACGGGATGGACAGTGGGGTTGAACAGTACTTC. Translation: CSARDDGMDSGVEQYF.